This TCR beta chain stems from a study of PD-1 and CTLA-4 blockade in melanoma. The data were produced by immunoSEQ multiplex PCR, yet TCRdb's version contains in-frame clones alone and is incomplete. The table has about 31,000 clones, approximately 90% seen once. Trimming removed 9 bases from V and 1 base from J, with 9 bases in between. The germline V gene has CDR1 SEHNR and CDR2 FQNEAQ (reference sequence). The CDR3 runs to 12 residues. The chain employs TRBV7-9 and TRBJ1-1, with a possible D match to TRBD1 (5 bases). The sequencing used CD8+ T cells from peripheral blood, collected from a patient given anti-PD-1 treatment. This TCR derives from a human donor with melanoma. The CDR3 here is CASLTANTEAFF. The DNA of the CDR3 is TGTGCCAGTTTGACAGCGAACACTGAAGCTTTCTTT. Based on the CDR3 plus reference TRBV7-9 and TRBJ1-1, the full variable domain is DTGVSQNPRHKITKRGQNVTFRCDPISEHNRLYWYRQTLGQGPEFLTYFQNEAQLEKSRLLSDRFSAERPKGSFSTLEIQRTEQGDSAMYLCASLTANTEAFFGQGTRLTVV.